The rows below give T cell receptor beta chains drawn from one sample of a study of tumor-infiltrating lymphocytes in primary liver carcinoma. TCRdb re-analysed the multiplex PCR reads in MiXCR, keeping a single row per CDR3 protein. The repertoire holds tens of thousands of distinct CDR3 sequences, with about 64% as singletons. The sample consisted of liver tumor tissue from sampling region 4. The receptors were sampled from a woman aged 60-70 years with primary liver carcinoma and hepatitis B virus infection. The conserved cysteine and the conserved F or W are not part of the CDR3 here.

v_gene,CDR3aa
TRBV12-3/TRBV12-4,ASSDVGPGRAYTQY
TRBV11-2,VSSLTHGQGYRGEQS
TRBV6-5,ASRIDSSGNTIY
TRBV29-1,SVEETQSGINEQF
TRBV11-2,ASTPDGGYNEQL
TRBV29-1,SVELRGGTGETQY
TRBV6-5,ASRGGEANPRGDTQH
TRBV5-1,ASSLGPGQGAYEQY
TRBV6-6,DSSPGVVEQF
TRBV7-9,ASSLGTGGTDEQY
TRBV20-1,SAESASGRYTYNEQF
TRBV7-8,ASNLLPTGYTQY
TRBV11-2,VSSLDGWGRDIQY
TRBV15,ATSHAGSSGNTIY
TRBV4-1,ASRQDSRGTGANVLT
TRBV5-4,ASSLAGLAGGSSYNEQF
TRBV6-5,ASCYSGYEKLF
TRBV28,ASTQWAGGAETQY
TRBV20-1,SAIVPRLGTDTQY
TRBV6-1,ASSDGGSTDTQF
TRBV11-2,ASSLEGANGDGCT
TRBV11-2,TSSLDSWGRHIQY
TRBV7-9,ASSLGISGRTWQF
TRBV6-6,ASTPHGNTEAF
TRBV29-1,SVWNTEAF
TRBV11-3,ASSLERMGQDFYVQY
TRBV12-5,ASGQGKINTGELF
TRBV11-2,VSCLTSVRDMQY
TRBV5-1,ASSLPRGGGITDMQY
TRBV29-1,SVEDAKGTRLYEQY
TRBV5-6,ASSLCGATDTRY
TRBV12-3/TRBV12-4,ASPANDPDTGELF